A single sample gave rise to the 17 T cell receptor delta chains below, sequenced in a study of gamma-delta T cells after stem cell transplantation. TCRdb redid the clone calls on the RT-PCR reads with CATT. This sample has thousands of delta-chain clones, with around 4.4% found just once. The sample taken for sequencing was gamma-delta T cells. These TCRs come from a human donor. It is not recorded whose cells these are; they may come from a transplant donor.

A remark on this clone: A far larger clone differs by one base, so this is likely a read error. Additional DNA sequences in this sample encode the identical CDR3. J is TRDJ1 and V is TRDV2; 12 nucleotides agree with TRDD3. The CDR3 sequence is 17 residues long. Germline-derived CDR1 and CDR2 are GEAIGNYY and EKD. After removal of 1 base from V and 0 bases from J, the junction contained 5 bases not matched to a gene. In DNA, the CDR3 is TGTGCCTGTGACACGTTGCTGGGGGATACGTACACCGATAAACTCATCTTT. Translation: CACDTLLGDTYTDKLIF.

On this clone: A read error is the likely source, as a far larger clone sits one nucleotide away. The V call is TRDV2, the J call TRDJ1; D is possibly TRDD3 (5 bases). The CDR3 extends over 20 amino acids. V gave up 3 bases and J gave up 0 bases, with 28 bases separating them. Germline V gene sequence: CDR1 GEAIGNYY, CDR2 EKD. CDR3 in amino acids: CACDSLTSGDTVPYTDKLIF. As DNA, the CDR3 is TGTGCCTGTGACTCCCTTACGTCTGGCGATACAGTCCCCTACACCGATAAACTCATCTTT.

On this clone itself: With only one base between it and a far larger clone, this is likely a read error. The chain couples TRDV2 to TRDJ2; 11 bases are shared with TRDD3. CDR1 is GEAIGNYY, CDR2 EKD, per germline. This CDR3 spans 15 amino acids. The CDR3 loop is CACGTAGGYRAQLFF. CDR3 DNA sequence: TGTGCCTGTGGCACCGCTGGGGGATACAGAGCACAACTCTTCTTT.

As regards this clone: A far larger clone differs by one base, so this is likely a read error. V is TRDV2 and J is TRDJ1, with 11 bases matching TRDD3. Germline-derived CDR1 and CDR2 are GEAIGNYY and EKD. J gave up 0 bases and V 0 bases, and 14 bases lay outside the gene matches. This CDR3 spans 20 amino acids. CDR3: CACDTIGGYARTTYTDKLIF. For the CDR3, the DNA is TGTGCCTGTGACACCATTGGGGGATACGCTAGGACCACATACACCGATAAACTCATCTTT.

This clone is classed as large. Other DNA sequences in this sample translate to the same CDR3. V gene TRDV2 combines with J gene TRDJ1; 11 bases are shared with TRDD3. V lost 1 base, J lost 0 bases, and 6 bases stayed unmatched. Germline lookup yields CDR1 GEAIGNYY and CDR2 EKD. The CDR3 spans 17 residues. CDR3 in DNA: TGTGCCTGTGACACGTTGTTGGGGGATACGTACACCGATAAACTCATCTTT. Its protein product is CACDTLLGDTYTDKLIF.

As for this clone: TCRdb attributes to this sequence the protein of a much larger clone, which differs from the DNA translation at residue 4; a read error is likely, and the protein displayed is translated from the DNA. The chain is built from TRDV2 and TRDJ1, with 9 bases aligning to TRDD3. Germline loops: CDR1 GEAIGNYY, CDR2 EKD. CDR3 length: 18 residues. J gave up 1 base and V 5 bases, and 16 bases lay outside the gene matches. The CDR3 region is CACGRLLGDPLTTDKLIF. CDR3 bases: TGTGCCTGTGGCCGCCTACTGGGGGACCCCCTTACCACCGATAAACTCATCTTT.

A remark on this clone: With a far larger clone one base away, a read error is the likely cause. The sample contains more than one DNA sequence encoding this CDR3. This sequence joins TRDV2 and TRDJ1, with 9 bases matching TRDD3. Looked up from germline, CDR1 is GEAIGNYY and CDR2 is EKD. Trimming removed 7 bases from V and 1 base from J; junction bases left unmatched: 9. This CDR3 spans 15 amino acids. CDR3 coding DNA: TGTGCCTGCGAACCACTGGGGGACCTCACCGATAAACTCATCTTT. It codes for CACEPLGDLTDKLIF.

This clone was counted a few times. The protein held in TCRdb is that of a much larger clone and does not match this DNA's translation at residue 9, likely because of a read error; the protein shown is translated from the DNA. The chain is built from TRDV2 and TRDJ1; 8 positions match TRDD3. The CDR3 loop spans 16 amino acids. The junction had 9 bases not matched to a gene; V was cut back by 4 bases and J by 0 bases. Germline V gene data show CDR1 as GEAIGNYY and CDR2 as EKD. This chain's CDR3 is CACDLLGARYTDKLIF. The CDR3 coding sequence is TGTGCCTGTGATTTACTGGGGGCTCGGTACACCGATAAACTCATCTTT.

By share, this clone counts as medium-sized. The V and J genes are TRDV2 and TRDJ1, with 12 nucleotides matching TRDD3. V was clipped by 5 bases and J by 0 bases; unmatched bases: 12. Germline-derived CDR1 and CDR2 are GEAIGNYY and EKD. CDR3 length: 18 amino acids. CDR3 loop: CACVGLGDTAKYTDKLIF. The DNA of the CDR3 is TGTGCCTGTGTAGGACTGGGGGATACAGCCAAGTACACCGATAAACTCATCTTT.

J is TRDJ2 and V is TRDV2, with 11 bases identical to TRDD3. The CDR3 length is 21 residues. The germline V gene has CDR1 GEAIGNYY and CDR2 EKD. V gave up 2 bases and J gave up 0 bases; unmatched junction bases: 16. The CDR3 region has the DNA TGTGCCTGTGACAAGTTGGGGGATACGCGTCAGAAGCAGGCTTTGACAGCACAACTCTTCTTT. Translation gives CACDKLGDTRQKQALTAQLFF.

As to this clone: Translating this DNA gives a protein that differs at residue 3 from the TCRdb one, which belongs to a much larger clone; a read error is likely, and the protein shown is this translation. V gene TRDV2 combines with J gene TRDJ1, with 7 positions matching TRDD3. The CDR3 is made up of 17 amino acids. Germline CDR1 and CDR2: GEAIGNYY and EKD. CDR3: CARDTVRALGDTDKLIF. Written as DNA, the CDR3 is TGTGCCCGTGACACCGTCCGAGCTCTGGGGGACACCGATAAACTCATCTTT.

This clone is large in the sample. Within the sample, other DNA sequences also encode this same CDR3. This sequence joins TRDV2 and TRDJ1, with 8 positions matching TRDD3. The CDR3 runs 15 residues. Trimming took 0 bases from V and 3 from J; bases not matched to a gene: 5. Per the germline V gene, CDR1 is GEAIGNYY and CDR2 is EKD. The CDR3: CACDTVGDRSDKLIF. CDR3 DNA: TGTGCCTGTGACACCGTGGGGGATCGGTCCGATAAACTCATCTTT.

In this sample, this clone turned up a few times. A read error is the likely source, as a far larger clone sits one nucleotide away. Different DNA sequences within this sample yield the same CDR3. V gene TRDV2 combines with J gene TRDJ1; D gene uncertain. Germline values: CDR1 GEAIGNYY, CDR2 EKD. There are 14 residues in the CDR3. For the CDR3, the DNA is TGCGCCTGTGTCCCCTTACAAATCAACGATAAACTCATCTTT. It codes for CACVPLQINDKLIF.

Comments on this clone: A far larger clone is one base from this, pointing to a likely read error. Other nucleotide sequences from this sample produce the same CDR3. The V gene is TRDV2, the J gene TRDJ1; 11 nucleotides match TRDD3. The CDR3 sequence is 15 residues long. In germline, CDR1 is GEAIGNYY, CDR2 EKD. DNA for the CDR3: TGTGCCTGTGACTCCCTGGGGGATACAACCGATAAGCTCATCTTT. Protein product: CACDSLGDTTDKLIF.

This clone has only a few counts. This sequence is one base from a far larger clone and is likely a read error. This specimen includes other DNA sequences encoding the same CDR3. V gene TRDV2 combines with J gene TRDJ1, with D hard to call. Trimming cost V 0 bases and J 2 bases, with 30 bases left between them. CDR1 is GEAIGNYY and CDR2 is EKD in the germline V gene. CDR3 size: 21 residues. The chain's CDR3 is CACDTLMPGRTGRGLTDKLIF. CDR3 coding DNA: TGTGCCTGTGACACCCTCATGCCGGGTCGTACGGGACGAGGCCTTACCGATAAACTCATCTTT.

This clone was observed a few times. V usage is TRDV2 and J usage is TRDJ1; 11 nucleotides align to TRDD3. The CDR3 is 18 amino acids. From germline, CDR1 is GEAIGNYY and CDR2 EKD. Trimming took 6 bases from V and 0 from J; bases not matched to a gene: 14. CDR3 amino acids: CACQELGDTIRHTDKLIF. The CDR3 DNA reads TGTGCCTGTCAAGAGCTGGGGGATACTATTAGGCACACCGATAAACTCATCTTT.

This clone was seen only a few times. TCRdb's protein for this DNA is that of a much larger clone and differs from the translation at residue 7, likely a read error; the protein shown is the DNA translation. In nucleotides, the CDR3 is TGTGCCTGTGACAACCTGGAGGATCAGGACGATAAACTCATCTTT. This codes for CACDNLEDQDDKLIF. This sequence joins TRDV2 and TRDJ1; unclear D gene. Looked up from germline, CDR1 is GEAIGNYY and CDR2 is EKD. V lost 2 bases and J 4 bases, leaving 16 bases between the germline ends. The CDR3 is made up of 15 amino acids.